One sample yielded the 23 T cell receptor beta chains listed below, sequenced in a study of blood T cell repertoires in COVID-19. Sequencing was performed with immunoSEQ multiplex PCR; in TCRdb, only in-frame clones are kept and a portion is missing. The table has some 80,000 clones, 75% to 90% seen once. Input material: peripheral blood. The receptors shown here come from a woman in her forties or fifties with active or convalescent COVID-19.

The table lists this clone with a few counts. One end of the junction fails to match germline, which may point to a read error. This chain uses TRBV5-8 with TRBJ2-1, with TRBD2 matching 11 bases. Germline CDR1 reads SGHTS; CDR2 reads YDEGEE. The CDR3 runs 14 residues. The CDR3 DNA reads TGTGCCAGCAGCTTTAGCGGGGGGGCCAATCAGCAGTTCTTC. This gives the protein CASSFSGGANQQFF.

The rearrangement uses TRBV5-6 and TRBJ1-2; D gene unclear. V was cut by 6 bases and J by 3 bases, with 18 bases left in between. This CDR3 spans 15 amino acids. The germline CDR1 and CDR2 sequences are SGHDT and YYEEEE. For the CDR3, the DNA is TGTGCCAGCATCCAGGAGGCGGATTATCACTATGGCTACACCTTC. This sequence encodes CASIQEADYHYGYTF.

This rearrangement joins TRBV12-2 to TRBJ1-2; TRBD1 is the table's D call and was not checked against the DNA. TRBV12-2 is a pseudogene segment. This CDR3 comprises 14 residues. CDR3 bases: TGTGCAAGTCGCTTAGGGGACAGGGGTTCTGGCTACACCTTC. Protein: CASRLGDRGSGYTF.

J is TRBJ1-1 and V is TRBV7-6; 7 bases are shared with TRBD1. This CDR3 contains 15 residues. From germline, CDR1 is SGHVS and CDR2 FNYEAQ. With V trimmed by 5 bases and J by 0 bases, 6 bases remained unmatched. The CDR3, as DNA: TGTGCCAGCAGCCCTCTACAGGGGATGAACACTGAAGCTTTCTTT. Its protein is CASSPLQGMNTEAFF.

The chain is built from TRBV6-6 and TRBJ1-2; a weak D match, TRBD1 (5 bases). Germline V gene lookup returns CDR1 MNHNY and CDR2 SVGAGI (reference sequence). The CDR3 spans 16 residues. V lost 6 bases and J lost 0, with 17 bases in between. In DNA form, the CDR3 reads TGTGCCAGCAGGACAACCCCAGGGTTAGCTAACTATGGCTACACCTTC. Encoded protein: CASRTTPGLANYGYTF.

The chain has TRBV5-4 and TRBJ2-3; 7 bases align to TRBD2. The CDR3 spans 16 residues. Germline V CDR1 and CDR2: SGHNT, YYREEE (reference sequence). J gave up 2 bases and V 2 bases, and 8 bases lay outside the gene matches. The CDR3 spells CASSFRVGGATDTQYF. CDR3 in DNA: TGTGCCAGCAGCTTTCGAGTGGGAGGGGCCACAGATACGCAGTATTTT.

The CDR3 loop is CASSIRGDWNTEAFF. The CDR3 DNA sequence: TGTGCCAGTAGTATACGGGGGGATTGGAACACTGAAGCTTTCTTT. The chain joins TRBV19 to TRBJ1-1; the D gene is possibly TRBD1 (5 bases). Trimming took 2 bases from V and 1 from J, leaving 11 bases between them. Germline CDR1 is LNHDA and CDR2 is SQIVND (reference sequence). The CDR3 has 15 amino acids.

The chain couples TRBV9 to TRBJ1-1; the match to TRBD1 covers 12 bases. The CDR3 has 13 residues. V was clipped by 4 bases and J by 8 bases; unmatched bases: 3. Germline V gene data show CDR1 as SGDLS and CDR2 as YYNGEE. CDR3 sequence reads: CASSPGTGGEAFF. The CDR3 coding sequence is TGTGCCAGCAGCCCAGGGACAGGGGGCGAAGCTTTCTTT.

This clone was found once. V usage is TRBV29-1 and J usage is TRBJ1-1; 8 nucleotides align to TRBD1. CDR1 is SQVTM, CDR2 ANQGSEA, per germline. The V and J ends lost 7 bases and 3 bases, in that order; junction bases with no gene match: 4. This CDR3 region has 12 residues. CDR3 loop: CSAGQGYTEAFF. The CDR3 DNA is TGCAGCGCCGGACAGGGATACACTGAAGCTTTCTTT.

This chain joins TRBV10-1 and TRBJ1-1; perhaps TRBD1 as D (5 bases). Germline-derived CDR1 and CDR2 are WNHNN and SYGVQD (reference sequence). Trimming shortened V by 4 bases and J by 1 base, and 13 bases separated the two germline ends. The CDR3 runs 15 residues. CDR3 nucleotide sequence: TGCGCCAGCAGTGTCCGGGAGGGGAAGAACACTGAAGCTTTCTTT. This sequence encodes CASSVREGKNTEAFF.

The chain joins TRBV11-3 to TRBJ1-1; a weak D match, TRBD1 (5 bases). The germline CDR1 and CDR2 sequences are SGHNT and YENEEA. V dropped 2 bases and J dropped 1 base, with 8 bases sitting between them. This CDR3 contains 14 residues. CDR3: CASSLQGGNTEAFF. CDR3 DNA sequence: TGTGCCAGCAGCTTACAGGGAGGGAACACTGAAGCTTTCTTT.

The rearrangement joins TRBV5-1 to TRBJ2-3; D gene ambiguous. This CDR3 is 12 amino acids long. Germline CDR1 reads SGHRS; CDR2 reads YFSETQ. Trimming pared 3 bases from V and 2 bases from J, leaving 4 bases between. The CDR3 nucleotides are TGCGCCAGCAGCTATAACACAGATACGCAGTATTTT. It codes for CASSYNTDTQYF.

This chain joins TRBV15 and TRBJ2-3; TRBD2 matches at 7 bases. Germline-derived CDR1 and CDR2 are LNHNV and YYDKDF (reference sequence). The V segment lost 1 base and the J segment 0 bases; nucleotides outside the gene matches: 10. The CDR3 has 18 residues. The DNA for the CDR3 is TGTGCCACCAGCAGAGCCCCCCTGGAGCGGGGTAGCACAGATACGCAGTATTTT. It specifies CATSRAPLERGSTDTQYF. The full variable domain, with the rest looked up from reference TRBV15 and TRBJ2-3, is DAMVIQNPRYQVTQFGKPVTLSCSQTLNHNVMYWYQQKSSQAPKLLFHYYDKDFNNEADTPDNFQSRRPNTSFCFLDIRSPGLGDTAMYLCATSRAPLERGSTDTQYFGPGTRLTVL.

The chain joins TRBV6-2 or TRBV6-3 to TRBJ1-1; a weak D match, TRBD1 (5 bases). There are 17 residues in the CDR3. Looked up from germline, CDR1 is MNHEY and CDR2 is SVGEGT. V was pared by 0 bases and J by 2 bases, with 16 bases between. In DNA, the CDR3 is TGTGCCAGCAGTTACTCGCAGGGAATGGGGCGTAACACTGAAGCTTTCTTT. Protein product: CASSYSQGMGRNTEAFF.

Turning to this clone: The junction differs from germline at one of its ends, possibly a read error. V gene TRBV7-8 combines with J gene TRBJ2-2; D is unclear. This CDR3 is 14 amino acids long. Germline V gives CDR1 SGHVS, CDR2 FQNEAQ. The CDR3 protein is CANSLITATGELFF. DNA for the CDR3: TGTGCCAACAGCTTAATAACAGCCACCGGGGAGCTGTTTTTT.

J is TRBJ2-7 and V is TRBV30; TRBD1 agrees at 10 bases. V shed 3 bases and J 3 bases; nucleotides not matched to a gene: 8. CDR3 length: 15 amino acids. The germline V gene has CDR1 GTSNPN and CDR2 SVGIG (reference sequence). CDR3 DNA: TGTGCCTGGAGCCGACCGGGACAGGGGCTCTACGAGCAGTACTTC. It specifies CAWSRPGQGLYEQYF.

This clone showed up just once. V usage is TRBV11-2 and J usage is TRBJ1-3; D remains ambiguous. Germline V gives CDR1 SGHAT, CDR2 FQNNGV. Trimming pared 3 bases from V and 0 bases from J, leaving 12 bases between. The CDR3 spans 16 residues. DNA for the CDR3: TGTGCCAGCAGCTTCGCCGTACTGAGCTCTGGAAACACCATATATTTT. Translation gives CASSFAVLSSGNTIYF.

The rearrangement links TRBV6-2 or TRBV6-3 to TRBJ2-7; TRBD1 matches at 10 bases. The CDR3 consists of 14 residues. Germline V gene data show CDR1 as MNHEY and CDR2 as SVGEGT. J lost 4 bases, V lost 6 bases, and 6 bases had no gene match. The CDR3 DNA is TGTGCCAGCAGCCGGACAGGGGGAAAATACGAGCAGTACTTC. Encoded protein: CASSRTGGKYEQYF.

This clone has just one count. The chain is built from TRBV6-2 or TRBV6-3 and TRBJ1-1, with 7 bases aligning to TRBD1. From germline, CDR1 is MNHEY and CDR2 SVGEGT. The CDR3 spans 14 residues. V trimming: 2 bases; J trimming: 5 bases; junction bases outside the gene matches: 5. CDR3: CASSYEGRGTEAFF. CDR3 DNA: TGTGCCAGCAGTTACGAGGGCAGGGGGACTGAAGCTTTCTTT.

The chain carries TRBV5-5 and TRBJ2-2; possibly TRBD2 for D (5 bases). Germline V CDR1 and CDR2: SGHKS, YYEKEE (reference sequence). The ends were cut back, 2 bases at V and 3 bases at J, with 11 bases in the middle. This CDR3 spans 15 amino acids. The DNA of the CDR3 is TGTGCCAGCAGCTTAGGCGGGTTACACACCGGGGAGCTGTTTTTT. Amino acids: CASSLGGLHTGELFF.

J is TRBJ2-3 and V is TRBV11-2, with TRBD1 as a possible D gene (6 bases). Trimming removed 1 base from V and 6 bases from J, with 17 bases in between. CDR1 is SGHAT, CDR2 FQNNGV, per germline. The CDR3 loop spans 16 amino acids. The CDR3 bases are TGTGCCAGCAGCTTAGGTAACTGGGGACAAGAGGATACGCAGTATTTT. Its protein product is CASSLGNWGQEDTQYF.

The rearrangement links TRBV5-4 to TRBJ1-1, with 8 bases matching TRBD1. The CDR3 extends over 17 amino acids. Looked up from germline, CDR1 is SGHNT and CDR2 is YYREEE (reference sequence). Trimming removed 1 base from V and 4 bases from J; junction bases left unmatched: 12. The CDR3 region is CASSLQAGGFSSTEAFF. CDR3 nucleotides: TGTGCCAGCAGCTTGCAGGCAGGGGGCTTCTCGAGCACTGAAGCTTTCTTT.

The CDR3: CASSRFPEAFF. Here the CDR3 DNA reads TGTGCCAGCAGTCGGTTCCCTGAAGCTTTCTTT. The chain links TRBV7-9 to TRBJ1-1; D unclear. V was trimmed by 6 bases and J by 6 bases, leaving 8 bases between them. This CDR3 has 11 amino acids. CDR1 and CDR2 (germline): SEHNR, FQNEAQ (reference sequence).